This entry describes one TCR beta chain. A single count supports this clone. What this receptor recognizes is not known. No much larger clonotype is one base removed from it; base qualities were not supplied. Collaborating institutions collected whole blood in K2EDTA tubes following their own protocols. For TCRbeta analysis, collaborators shipped samples in one of three forms: frozen whole blood, isolated PBMCs, or DNA extracted from either of those sample types. This sample was included in a study of blood T cell repertoires in COVID-19 (TCRdb year 2020). Some background on the complete study: The collaborator samples originated in the United States, Italy and Spain and spanned the acute and convalescent phases of COVID-19. The material from the prospective study consisted of cDNA or gDNA derived from T cells, B-cell-depleted T cells, or PBMCs. Deeply sampled blood TCRbeta repertoires from subjects exposed to, actively infected with, or recovered from COVID-19 were included in the dataset. The repertoires were released in a freely available public database meant as a resource for research on the immune response to SARS-CoV-2. The samples were drawn from two sources: the first 160 participants of the ongoing ImmuneRACE study, and 1,000 to 1,500 subjects contributed by 6 global collaborators. Sample metadata almost always included a de-identified subject ID, COVID-19 status, age in years and sex. HLA class I and class II types, where available, came from metadata supplied by the sample provider rather than from assay-based typing. Results the study describes overall, beyond this receptor: The amount of clinical and demographic metadata varied by source and participant and was provided uncurated.

The germline V gene (reference sequence) yields SEHNR for CDR1 and FQNEAQ for CDR2. CDR3 length: 15 amino acids, cysteine to phenylalanine. Only the CDR3 DNA stays, 45 bases, in frame from base 1. V is cut back by 2 bases and J by 0 bases, with 3 bases in the junction unmatched. TCRbeta CDR3 regions were amplified from genomic DNA by means of the immunoSEQ Assay, a bias-controlled multiplex PCR. The original pipeline was this. Nucleated cell counts per sample were estimated from amplification of reference gene primers within the assay. To quantify the absolute abundance of each unique TCRbeta CDR3 rearrangement, sequence reads were collapsed and filtered. Productive Simpson clonality was computed per sample as the square root of Simpson's diversity index over productive rearrangements. The table comes from immuneACCESS by way of TCRdb, which keeps in-frame sequences with V and J called. Part of the clones is missing from these tables; in studies checked, under half for an unresolved V gene and the rest for unknown reasons. That table supplies the V and J calls and clone size; D and trimming were determined from the DNA. Present in this sample are roughly 70,000 clones, under 95% of which were seen just once. The ten largest account for about 5% of the sample.

The receptor was isolated from a woman aged 55 to 70 with active COVID-19. The sample comprised peripheral blood. The chain was built from TRBV7-9 and TRBJ2-7; a stretch of 8 junction bases matches TRBD2. The CDR3 in this case is CASSLIAGPSYEQYF. The DNA sequence is TGTGCCAGCAGCTTAATAGCGGGGCCCTCCTACGAGCAGTACTTC.